The following is a T cell receptor beta chain sequence with its context. Its target is not known. Every HIV-positive participant received treatment in the United States. The data are from a study of long-term antiretroviral therapy in people with HIV. Study overall: There is a gap of about a decade between the earliest samples and the later 2015 immediate-ART recommendation.

Regarding the study as a whole: The study lacked data on ART adherence, viral resistance or therapy changes. Dominance of pre-ART expanded clones persisted, fluctuating and often declining after ART.

This CDR3 region has 16 residues. J gave up 11 bases and V 0 bases, and 12 bases lay outside the gene matches. The V gene's germline CDR1 is LGHNA and CDR2 YSLEER. The libraries were made with immunoSEQ v3.0 at survey level. Produced via immunoSEQ multiplex PCR; TCRdb's table is partial and in-frame only. The table lists about 11,000 clones, around nine tenths of them singletons. J is TRBJ1-5 and V is TRBV4-3, with TRBD1 identical over 8 bases. The sequence was collected from a woman in her 40s with HIV. This material consisted of unsorted PBMCs, taken 0.2 years before starting antiretroviral therapy. This CDR3 is CASSQDYGTGSLAQHF. The CDR3 DNA sequence: TGCGCCAGCAGCCAAGATTACGGGACAGGAAGTTTAGCCCAGCATTTT.